The 5 T cell receptor beta chains below all came from one sample that was sequenced in a study of blood T cell repertoires in COVID-19. Clones were sequenced by immunoSEQ multiplex PCR, and TCRdb holds only the in-frame ones, with some missing. The sample holds tens of thousands of clones, roughly four fifths seen once. Source material: peripheral blood. These receptors originate from a woman aged 70 to 79 with acute or convalescent COVID-19.

The sample holds a few counts of this clone. V is TRBV5-1 and J is TRBJ2-7, with TRBD2 identical over 8 bases. With 4 bases clipped from V and 2 bases from J, the junction kept 5 bases outside the gene matches. Germline V CDR1 and CDR2: SGHRS, YFSETQ. CDR3 size: 14 residues. The CDR3 region has the DNA TGCGCCAGCAGCCAGGGGACTAGGGCCTACGAGCAGTACTTC. This sequence encodes CASSQGTRAYEQYF.

The rearrangement joins TRBV28 to TRBJ1-2; 11 bases line up with TRBD1. This CDR3 comprises 17 residues. Trimming took 0 bases from V and 4 from J; bases not matched to a gene: 7. Germline V gene sequence: CDR1 MDHEN, CDR2 SYDVKM. DNA of the CDR3: TGTGCCAGCAGTTTATGGGGTCGGGACAGGGGGTCCTATGGCTACACCTTC. This sequence encodes CASSLWGRDRGSYGYTF.

This sequence joins TRBV28 and TRBJ2-7; 10 nucleotides align to TRBD2. V gave up 6 bases and J gave up 3 bases; unmatched junction bases: 5. The CDR3 runs to 14 residues. CDR1 is MDHEN and CDR2 is SYDVKM in the germline V gene. This CDR3 reads CASSRLAGGYEQYF. CDR3 nucleotides: TGTGCCAGCAGCAGACTAGCGGGTGGCTACGAGCAGTACTTC.

Regarding this clone: Other DNA sequences in the same sample also yield this CDR3. Written as DNA, the CDR3 is TGTGCCAGCAGCCAAGAAGGCACAGGGGAGCAGTACTTC. As protein: CASSQEGTGEQYF. The rearrangement joins TRBV3-1 (or the pseudogene TRBV3-2) to TRBJ2-7; D may be TRBD1 (6 bases). Germline V gene sequence: CDR1 LGHDT, CDR2 YNNKEL (reference sequence). The CDR3 is 13 residues long. V lost 0 bases, J lost 7 bases, and 10 bases lay in between.

The J gene is TRBJ2-7, the V gene TRBV6-2 or TRBV6-3; 9 bases map to TRBD1. The trim removed 2 bases at V and 6 bases at J, leaving 8 bases unmatched. CDR3 length: 15 amino acids. Germline CDR1 is MNHEY and CDR2 is SVGEGT. CDR3 nucleotides: TGTGCCAGCAGTTACACAGGGACAGGGTTGAGCGAGCAGTACTTC. As protein: CASSYTGTGLSEQYF.